This T cell receptor (beta chain) was sequenced during a study of OX40 agonist ivuxolimab in advanced cancers. Background for the entire study: Ivuxolimab, which targeted the costimulatory receptor OX40 (CD134), was an agonistic, fully human IgG2 monoclonal antibody. Intravenous ivuxolimab was administered to patients every 2 weeks at six dose levels: 0.01, 0.1, 0.3, 1.5, 3 and 10 mg/kg. Among the roughly 52 dose-escalation patients, some 19 had hepatocellular carcinoma, some 15 melanoma, 9 renal cell carcinoma and 9 head and neck cancer. In the dose-escalation cohort, roughly four fifths of patients were male, and the mean age was about 55 years, with a range of about 23 to 90. Prior anti-PD-1, anti-PD-L1 or anti-CTLA-4 therapy was permitted, and checkpoint inhibitors had been received by under 50% of dose-escalation patients. Partial responses occurred in three dose-escalation patients: two with cutaneous melanoma and one with hepatocellular carcinoma. Peripheral TCRbeta sequencing aimed to test whether ivuxolimab altered TCR sequence diversity and caused clonal T-cell expansion. The paper describes the monotherapy dose-escalation part (N of about 57 patients) of the phase I trial of ivuxolimab. Study-level results and caveats: Antigen specificity was not determined for the clonally expanded peripheral T cells. On average, CD8+ T cells showed more expanded clones than CD4+ T cells after ivuxolimab. At doses of 0.1 to 3.0 mg/kg, clonal expansion of both CD4+ and CD8+ blood T cells was observed from baseline to week 6. In the 0.1-3.0 mg/kg groups, partial responders were among the patients with the lowest normalized peripheral clonal expansion, particularly in CD8+ T cells. Low levels of normalized T-cell clonal expansion were also seen in some patients who did not respond.

The trial excluded patients who had a history of autoimmune disease or who were on systemic immunosuppression. Peripheral blood for TCR sequencing was collected from all dose cohorts at baseline, on cycle 4 day 1, and on cycle 7 day 1. Samples were obtained from an open-label, multicenter, first-in-human phase I dose-escalation trial of ivuxolimab. The trial enrolled adults with locally advanced or metastatic head and neck squamous cell, hepatocellular, melanoma or renal cell carcinoma. Before TCR sequencing, CD4+ and CD8+ T cells were separately sorted from peripheral blood. Genomic DNA was extracted from sorted cells for sequencing of the TCRbeta CDR3 region. The immunoSEQ Assay was used for sequencing of TCRbeta CDR3 regions. Here the immuneACCESS table is served through TCRdb, limited to in-frame sequences with V and J called. Missing clones are a known gap in these copies; in checked studies unresolved V genes cover under half, and the rest lacks a known reason. A total of approximately 74,000 clones appear in this sample, around nine tenths of them only once. The ten largest clones capture 0.27% of the sample.

This clone was detected only once. It lacks a known antigen. No per-base quality is available; no much larger clone lies one base away. Sequencing was performed on CD4+ or CD8+ T cells sorted from blood, taken in a trial of the OX40 agonist ivuxolimab. The TCR was taken from an adult with an advanced solid tumor such as melanoma, head and neck, liver or kidney cancer.

For the CDR3, the sequence is CASSYRVQGATYF. The nucleotide sequence reads TGTGCCAGCAGTTACAGGGTACAGGGGGCGACGTACTTC. The rearrangement combines TRBV6-5 with TRBJ2-7; 9 bases in the middle match TRBD1. The CDR1 and CDR2 encoded by the germline V gene are MNHEY and SVGAGI. Trimming leaves V shorter by 2 bases and J shorter by 12 bases, with the junction holding 8 bases beyond the gene matches. From its cysteine to its phenylalanine, the CDR3 spans 13 amino acids. The retained sequence is limited to the CDR3, 39 bases, with the frame set at the first base.